Many counts were recorded for the clone carrying this TCR beta chain. The antigen is unknown. Amplified TCR beta CDR3 regions came from RNA transcripts. Primed by the HTBI set, a first-round RT-PCR was run on the TCR CDR3. Via MiXCR, TCRdb re-called the multiplex PCR reads, giving one row per CDR3 protein. The table records about 640,000 distinct CDR3 sequences, approximately 15% of them present only once. The entry originates in a study of T cells in Graves' hyperthyroidism and ophthalmopathy. Findings and limits, study-wide: Ophthalmopathy was predicted by the model a median of approximately six months ahead of onset.

Ophthalmopathy patients all had a Clinical Activity Score of at least 3, a NOSPECS grade of at least 4 and disease under 3 months old. Trimming pared 1 base from V and 2 bases from J, leaving 11 bases between. CDR1 and CDR2 (germline): KGHSH, LQKENI. The CDR3 extends over 15 amino acids. The receptor was isolated from a woman aged 50 to 60 with Graves' ophthalmopathy. The sample comprised blood. The chain combines TRBV18 with TRBJ2-5; the D gene is possibly TRBD2 (6 bases). This chain's CDR3 is CASSPLPSEQETQYF. The DNA of the CDR3 is TGTGCCAGCTCACCACTCCCTAGCGAACAAGAGACCCAGTACTTC.